These 21 T cell receptor beta chains came from one sample sequenced in a study of T cells in tumors after PD-1 blockade. The data were produced by immunoSEQ multiplex PCR, yet TCRdb's version contains in-frame clones alone and is incomplete. Of 4,500 to 6,500 clones in the sample, about two thirds were seen once. The starting material was tumor tissue, obtained before anti-PD-1 treatment. The receptor set was obtained from a human donor with basal cell carcinoma.

DNA for the CDR3: TGTGCCAGCAGTGCGGGTCCCGGGGGTGAAAAACTGTTTTTT. This translates into CASSAGPGGEKLFF. V gene TRBV27 combines with J gene TRBJ1-4; D perhaps matches TRBD1 (5 bases). There are 14 residues in the CDR3. Trimming took off 5 bases at V and 7 bases at J, with 14 bases between the two ends. CDR1 is MNHEY and CDR2 is SMNVEV in the germline V gene (reference sequence).

The chain links TRBV12-3 or TRBV12-4 to TRBJ2-1; D gene unclear. There are 13 residues in the CDR3. V was cut by 4 bases and J by 10 bases, with 14 bases left in between. The CDR3 sequence is CASSSRNLGEQFF. The CDR3 DNA follows: TGTGCCAGCAGTTCAAGAAACCTGGGGGAGCAGTTCTTC.

A few counts support this clone. The genes are TRBV5-1 and TRBJ2-5; maybe TRBD2 (5 bases). CDR3 length equals 14 residues. CDR1 is SGHRS, CDR2 YFSETQ, per germline. Trimming stripped 0 bases from V and 4 bases from J, with 10 bases between. The CDR3 protein is CASSLAAGGETQYF. The CDR3 DNA reads as TGCGCCAGCAGCTTGGCGGCAGGAGGAGAGACCCAGTACTTC.

The chain links TRBV27 to TRBJ1-5, with D hard to call. The CDR3 length is 14 residues. V was clipped by 6 bases and J by 2 bases, with 11 bases between them. The V gene's germline CDR1 is MNHEY and CDR2 SMNVEV (reference sequence). The DNA for the CDR3 is TGTGCCAGCAGCCGGCTTGGGCGCAATCAGCCCCAGCATTTT. Encoded protein: CASSRLGRNQPQHF.

The sample holds a few counts of this clone. The J gene is TRBJ1-3, the V gene TRBV4-1; no definite D call. The CDR3 is 17 amino acids. Trimming took off 3 bases at V and 4 bases at J, with 19 bases between the two ends. Germline V lookup: CDR1 MGHRA, CDR2 YSYEKL. CDR3 nucleotide sequence: TGCGCCAGCAGCCAGGAATCGCGGACTCTCAGAGGAAACACCATATATTTT. Its protein product is CASSQESRTLRGNTIYF.

This clone was detected a few times. V usage is TRBV9 and J usage is TRBJ2-5, with 12 bases matching TRBD2. J was trimmed by 2 bases and V by 4 bases; bases with no gene match: 6. Germline CDR1 and CDR2: SGDLS and YYNGEE. The CDR3 is made up of 16 amino acids. CDR3 sequence reads: CASSLRTSGDQETQYF. The DNA for the CDR3 is TGTGCCAGCAGCCTTCGGACTAGCGGGGATCAAGAGACCCAGTACTTC.

The rearrangement uses TRBV20-1 and TRBJ2-5; possible D gene TRBD2, 6 bases. This CDR3 region has 11 residues. V lost 5 bases to trimming and J lost 5 bases, with 9 bases between them. Germline values: CDR1 DFQATT, CDR2 SNEGSKA (reference sequence). CDR3 DNA: TGCAGTGCTCGGGAGCAGGAGACCCAGTACTTC. The encoded protein is CSAREQETQYF.

The V and J genes are TRBV9 and TRBJ2-5, with D perhaps matching TRBD2 (6 bases). CDR1 SGDLS and CDR2 YYNGEE come from the germline V gene. The CDR3 sequence is 14 residues long. The V end was cut by 0 bases, the J end by 3 bases, with 9 bases between. CDR3 bases: TGTGCCAGCAGCGTAGAAGGAGGGAAAGAGACCCAGTACTTC. Encoded protein: CASSVEGGKETQYF.

CDR3 DNA: TGTGCCACCGAGACAGGCCTCTATGGCTACACCTTC. Translating it yields CATETGLYGYTF. The chain links TRBV2 to TRBJ1-2; possible D gene TRBD1, 6 bases. Trimming took 10 bases from V and 4 from J, leaving 13 bases between them. Germline V gene data show CDR1 as SNHLY and CDR2 as FYNNEI. The CDR3 contains 12 residues.

The chain combines TRBV4-1 with TRBJ2-3; 7 positions agree with TRBD1. The CDR3 runs 14 residues. From germline, CDR1 is MGHRA and CDR2 YSYEKL. Trimming cost V 3 bases and J 2 bases; bases outside gene matches: 2. The CDR3 here is CASSQTGNTDTQYF. The CDR3 coding sequence is TGCGCCAGCAGCCAGACAGGGAACACAGATACGCAGTATTTT.

The chain combines TRBV5-6 with TRBJ2-6, with D unclear. The CDR3 covers 15 residues. Germline lookup yields CDR1 SGHDT and CDR2 YYEEEE. V lost 3 bases and J lost 2, with 9 bases in between. CDR3 protein: CASSSVNTGANVLTF. DNA of the CDR3: TGTGCCAGCAGCTCAGTGAATACTGGGGCCAACGTCCTGACTTTC.

The chain links TRBV19 to TRBJ1-2, with TRBD1 identical over 12 bases. This CDR3 has 15 residues. V dropped 6 bases and J dropped 2; count of bases not matched to a gene: 4. The germline CDR1 and CDR2 sequences are LNHDA and SQIVND (reference sequence). The CDR3 region is CASRGDRGQNYGYTF. The CDR3 region has the DNA TGTGCCAGTAGAGGGGACAGGGGGCAGAACTATGGCTACACCTTC.

This chain connects TRBV20-1 to TRBJ2-7; the match to TRBD1 covers 9 bases. V trimming: 3 bases; J trimming: 7 bases; junction bases outside the gene matches: 10. This CDR3 comprises 14 residues. Germline V gene data show CDR1 as DFQATT and CDR2 as SNEGSKA (reference sequence). CDR3 protein: CSASSGTGSSEQYF. For the CDR3, the DNA is TGCAGTGCTAGTTCAGGGACAGGGTCGTCGGAGCAGTACTTC.

The gene calls are TRBV3-1 (or the pseudogene TRBV3-2) and TRBJ2-7; 8 bases are a match to TRBD1. The CDR3 spans 13 residues. Germline V lookup: CDR1 LGHDT, CDR2 YNNKEL (reference sequence). Unmatched junction bases numbered 2, after V lost 1 base and J lost 6 bases. CDR3 sequence: CASSQVGQAEQYF. The CDR3 DNA sequence: TGTGCCAGCAGCCAAGTGGGACAGGCCGAGCAGTACTTC.

This clone showed up just a few times. The chain has TRBV7-9 and TRBJ2-3, with D possibly being TRBD1 or TRBD2 (5 bases each). V gave up 7 bases and J gave up 5 bases, with 13 bases separating them. Germline CDR1 is SEHNR and CDR2 is FQNEAQ (reference sequence). This CDR3 is built from 13 residues. For the CDR3, the DNA is TGTGCCAGCATCCCGGGTGGGGGAGATACGCAGTATTTT. Amino acid sequence: CASIPGGGDTQYF.

V usage is TRBV18 and J usage is TRBJ1-1, with 8 bases aligning to TRBD1. The V and J ends lost 4 bases and 2 bases, in that order; junction bases with no gene match: 6. This CDR3 is 15 amino acids long. The germline gives CDR1 KGHSH, CDR2 LQKENI. The CDR3 loop is CASSLRGQENTEAFF. The CDR3, as DNA: TGTGCCAGCTCACTGAGGGGACAGGAAAACACTGAAGCTTTCTTT.

This clone was counted once. The genes are TRBV19 and TRBJ1-6, with 10 bases identical to TRBD1. V dropped 5 bases and J dropped 11; count of bases not matched to a gene: 6. Germline values: CDR1 LNHDA, CDR2 SQIVND (reference sequence). CDR3 length: 14 amino acids. The DNA for the CDR3 is TGTGCCAGTAGTGAGGACAGGGGGAGGACACCCCTCCACTTT. This sequence encodes CASSEDRGRTPLHF.

The CDR3 nucleotides read TGTGCCAGCAGCCGCTTAACCCCGGGGGACGAAGAGACCCAGTACTTC. It translates to CASSRLTPGDEETQYF. V is TRBV5-4 and J is TRBJ2-5; tentative D call: TRBD2 (6 bases). Germline values: CDR1 SGHNT, CDR2 YYREEE (reference sequence). The germline V and J ends were trimmed by 4 bases and 3 bases, with 19 bases remaining between them. The length of the CDR3 is 16 residues.

The genes are TRBV7-9 and TRBJ2-5; the D gene is possibly TRBD1 (5 bases). Germline values: CDR1 SEHNR, CDR2 FQNEAQ (reference sequence). The CDR3 consists of 11 residues. V was shortened by 8 bases and J by 5 bases, with 9 bases between the two germline ends. The CDR3 DNA reads as TGTGCCAGCGGATCAGGGGAGACCCAGTACTTC. Translating it yields CASGSGETQYF.

In this sample, this clone is medium-sized. The V gene is TRBV4-1, the J gene TRBJ1-2, with a weak D call TRBD1 (5 bases). The length of the CDR3 is 16 residues. Trimming took off 6 bases at V and 0 bases at J, with 17 bases between the two ends. Germline CDR1 and CDR2: MGHRA and YSYEKL. CDR3 amino acids: CASRPIWGVANYGYTF. The DNA for the CDR3 is TGCGCCAGCAGGCCTATTTGGGGGGTAGCTAACTATGGCTACACCTTC.

This clone has only a few counts. The V call is TRBV5-1, the J call TRBJ2-6; no firm D call. Per germline, CDR1 SGHRS and CDR2 YFSETQ. V lost 5 bases and J 6 bases, leaving 3 bases between the germline ends. The CDR3 consists of 11 residues. For the CDR3, the DNA is TGCGCCAGCAGTGAGGCCAACGTCCTGACTTTC. Translating it yields CASSEANVLTF.